What follows are 26 T cell receptor beta chains derived from one specimen sequenced in a study of blood T cells in healthy people across ages. With a J-beta primer mix and a sample-barcoded 5' primer, a second PCR ran 7 to 11 cycles. Via MiXCR, TCRdb re-called the 5' RACE reads, giving one row per CDR3 protein. The sample contains approximately 670,000 distinct CDR3 sequences, about 43% of which appear only once. The specimen sequenced was blood. These receptors were obtained from a man at least 80 years old in good health.

A few counts support this clonotype. As DNA, the CDR3 is TGTGCCAGCAGTTCTGAGGACATCGCGAACACCGGGGAGCTGTTTTTT. Protein product: CASSSEDIANTGELFF. The chain employs TRBV28 and TRBJ2-2; maybe TRBD1 (5 bases). V lost 4 bases and J lost 0, with 12 bases in between. From germline, CDR1 is MDHEN and CDR2 SYDVKM. The CDR3 runs 16 residues.

The rearrangement uses TRBV6-2 or TRBV6-3 and TRBJ2-2, with 10 bases that match TRBD2. Germline assignment: CDR1 MNHEY and CDR2 SVGEGT. The CDR3 extends over 17 amino acids. V gave up 6 bases and J gave up 5 bases; unmatched junction bases: 12. The CDR3 DNA reads TGTGCCAGCAGCGCCAGGGCTAGCGGGAGAAATACCGGGGAGCTGTTTTTT. Translating it yields CASSARASGRNTGELFF.

This chain joins TRBV7-2 and TRBJ2-7; D is undetermined. Germline V CDR1 and CDR2: SGHTA, FQGNSA. The V end was cut by 2 bases, the J end by 4 bases, with 18 bases between. The CDR3 has 16 amino acids. The CDR3 reads CASSLNRANSQYEQYF. CDR3 DNA: TGTGCCAGCAGCTTAAATAGAGCGAATAGCCAGTACGAGCAGTACTTC.

The rearrangement links TRBV10-2 to TRBJ1-2, with 9 bases that match TRBD1. The J segment lost 6 bases and the V segment lost 2 bases, leaving 7 bases of the junction unmatched. There are 15 residues in the CDR3. CDR1 and CDR2 (germline): WSHSY, SAAADI. The CDR3, as DNA: TGCGCCAGCAGTGAGGCGGACAGGGGAGTCGATGGCTACACCTTC. This translates into CASSEADRGVDGYTF.

This sequence joins TRBV27 and TRBJ2-1; unclear D gene. CDR3 length: 14 amino acids. CDR1 and CDR2 from the germline V gene are MNHEY and SMNVEV (reference sequence). The V and J ends lost 6 bases and 13 bases respectively, with 22 bases between them. DNA for the CDR3: TGTGCCAGCAGCCCACGCCGGCAACAAGAGACCCAGTTCTTC. This encodes CASSPRRQQETQFF.

V usage is TRBV27 and J usage is TRBJ2-6, with D hard to call. CDR1 is MNHEY and CDR2 is SMNVEV in the germline V gene (reference sequence). V dropped 6 bases and J dropped 0 bases, with 15 bases sitting between them. The CDR3 has 17 residues. The CDR3 is CASREFAASSGANVLTF. The CDR3 coding sequence is TGTGCCAGCAGGGAATTTGCGGCTAGCTCTGGGGCCAACGTCCTGACTTTC.

This clonotype was seen a few times. J is TRBJ1-5 and V is TRBV6-2 or TRBV6-3, with TRBD1 identical over 9 bases. CDR3 length: 15 residues. Germline V gene data show CDR1 as MNHEY and CDR2 as SVGEGT. V gave up 5 bases and J gave up 3 bases; unmatched junction bases: 5. CDR3 sequence reads: CASSPGTGINQPQHF. CDR3 bases: TGTGCCAGCAGTCCCGGGACAGGGATCAATCAGCCCCAGCATTTT.

In its sample, this clonotype was seen a few times. The J gene is TRBJ2-1, the V gene TRBV6-6; D is perhaps TRBD2 (5 bases). The length of the CDR3 is 16 residues. The V gene's germline CDR1 is MNHNY and CDR2 SVGAGI (reference sequence). Between the trimmed V and J ends, which lost 0 bases and 8 bases, there was a span of 17 bases. The CDR3 DNA is TGTGCCAGCAGTTACTCGAGTTCGACTATCCCTCATGAGCAGTTCTTC. Amino acid sequence: CASSYSSSTIPHEQFF.

V is TRBV9 and J is TRBJ2-2, with TRBD1 identical over 10 bases. The length of the CDR3 is 16 residues. Germline V CDR1 and CDR2: SGDLS, YYNGEE. The ends lost 1 base at V and 5 bases at J; junction bases unmatched: 5. CDR3 in amino acids: CASSVSGTGVTGELFF. CDR3 nucleotide sequence: TGTGCCAGCAGCGTATCCGGGACAGGGGTTACCGGGGAGCTGTTTTTT.

The rearrangement uses TRBV6-5 and TRBJ2-3, with D perhaps TRBD2 (5 bases). The CDR3 spans 16 residues. Germline-derived CDR1 and CDR2 are MNHEY and SVGAGI. Trimming removed 6 bases at V and 0 bases at J, with 16 bases between. CDR3 loop: CASSSARRTSTDTQYF. CDR3 DNA: TGTGCCAGCAGCTCCGCCCGACGGACTAGCACAGATACGCAGTATTTT.

This clonotype has just a few counts. The rearrangement uses TRBV20-1 and TRBJ2-3; tentatively, D is TRBD2 (5 bases). The germline gives CDR1 DFQATT, CDR2 SNEGSKA (reference sequence). The CDR3 contains 14 residues. Trimming removed 0 bases at V and 2 bases at J, with 9 bases between. The CDR3 is CSAREAEHTDTQYF. Here the CDR3 DNA reads TGCAGTGCTAGAGAAGCGGAACACACAGATACGCAGTATTTT.

V is TRBV5-1 and J is TRBJ2-3; a possible D gene is TRBD1 (5 bases). CDR3 size: 14 residues. Germline values: CDR1 SGHRS, CDR2 YFSETQ. V was trimmed by 4 bases and J by 4 bases, leaving 13 bases between them. CDR3 amino acids: CASSGASAADTQYF. The CDR3 coding sequence is TGCGCCAGCAGCGGGGCAAGCGCAGCAGATACGCAGTATTTT.

There are many counts of this clonotype. This chain joins TRBV20-1 and TRBJ2-5; 10 bases align to TRBD2. Germline V gives CDR1 DFQATT, CDR2 SNEGSKA (reference sequence). The CDR3 totals 16 residues. The V segment lost 2 bases and the J segment 2 bases; nucleotides outside the gene matches: 8. CDR3 region: CSARSGSGGTQETQYF. CDR3 bases: TGCAGTGCTAGATCCGGTAGCGGGGGGACACAAGAGACCCAGTACTTC.

This chain uses TRBV12-3 or TRBV12-4 with TRBJ1-1; D not resolved. The V gene lost 6 bases and the J gene lost 10 bases, with 21 bases spanning the gap. This CDR3 comprises 14 residues. As DNA, the CDR3 is TGTGCCAGCAGCCTCTATTCTAGTGAGCGTGGAGCTTTCTTT. Encoded protein: CASSLYSSERGAFF.

The chain combines TRBV29-1 with TRBJ1-4, with D possibly matching TRBD1 (5 bases). The CDR3 runs 13 residues. V lost 6 bases, J lost 5 bases, and 13 bases lay in between. CDR1 SQVTM and CDR2 ANQGSEA come from the germline V gene. The CDR3: CSVGEGFNEKLFF. CDR3 coding DNA: TGCAGCGTCGGTGAGGGGTTCAATGAAAAACTGTTTTTT. Supplemented by reference TRBV29-1 and TRBJ1-4, the full variable domain reads SAVISQKPSRDICQRGTSLTIQCQVDSQVTMMFWYRQQPGQSLTLIATANQGSEATYESGFVIDKFPISRPNLTFSTLTVSNMSPEDSSIYLCSVGEGFNEKLFFGSGTQLSVL.

The CDR3 reads CSALTSPGNTIYF. CDR3 sequence (DNA): TGCAGTGCCCTGACTTCCCCTGGAAACACCATATATTTT. The chain uses TRBV20-1 and TRBJ1-3; no clear D gene. Germline CDR1 DFQATT, CDR2 SNEGSKA (reference sequence). V lost 6 bases and J lost 2, with 11 bases in between. The CDR3 spans 13 residues.

This clonotype was seen more than once but under ten times. The CDR3 loop reads CAIGANSGTDTQYF. CDR3 bases: TGTGCCATCGGGGCCAATAGCGGCACAGATACGCAGTATTTT. The V and J genes are TRBV10-3 and TRBJ2-3, with D perhaps TRBD1 or TRBD2 (5 bases each). The germline gives CDR1 ENHRY, CDR2 SYGVKD. This CDR3 comprises 14 residues. V was cut by 8 bases and J by 1 base, with 13 bases left in between.

The V gene is TRBV27, the J gene TRBJ1-6, with unresolved D. This CDR3 is 18 amino acids long. Per germline, CDR1 MNHEY and CDR2 SMNVEV (reference sequence). The V gene lost 3 bases and the J gene lost 2 bases, with 17 bases spanning the gap. The CDR3 nucleotides are TGTGCCAGCAGTTTTTGGCGTCCCGGTGGTACCTATAATTCACCCCTCCACTTT. The encoded protein is CASSFWRPGGTYNSPLHF.

This clonotype has more than one count but fewer than ten. This chain joins TRBV29-1 and TRBJ2-5; 8 bases agree with TRBD1. This CDR3 has 13 amino acids. The trim removed 5 bases at V and 11 bases at J, leaving 13 bases unmatched. Germline loops: CDR1 SQVTM, CDR2 ANQGSEA. CDR3 sequence: CSVPQGAYNEQYF. In nucleotides, the CDR3 is TGCAGCGTTCCCCAGGGGGCCTACAATGAGCAGTACTTC.

V and J are TRBV11-3 and TRBJ2-2; no reliable D call. The CDR3 runs 13 residues. V lost 5 bases, J lost 1 base, and 5 bases lay in between. Germline CDR1 and CDR2: SGHNT and YENEEA. The CDR3 coding sequence is TGTGCCAGCAGCCGGCAGAACACCGGGGAGCTGTTTTTT. As protein: CASSRQNTGELFF.

The rearrangement links TRBV4-1 to TRBJ1-5; no clear D. This CDR3 has 15 amino acids. The V gene's germline CDR1 is MGHRA and CDR2 YSYEKL. V shed 0 bases and J shed 4 bases, with 10 bases lying between them. CDR3 coding DNA: TGCGCCAGCAGCCAAGATTGGCCCCATAATCAGCCCCAGCATTTT. It is translated as CASSQDWPHNQPQHF.

The chain carries TRBV6-1 and TRBJ1-2; the match to TRBD1 covers 11 bases. J gave up 7 bases and V 6 bases, and 10 bases lay outside the gene matches. The CDR3 has 15 residues. Looked up from germline, CDR1 is MNHNS and CDR2 is SASEGT. The CDR3 DNA is TGTGCCAGCAGGAATACGGGACAGGGGGTGGCTGGCTACACCTTC. Translation: CASRNTGQGVAGYTF.

The CDR3: CASRRQGKDYYEQYF. The CDR3 region has the DNA TGTGCCAGCAGAAGACAGGGGAAGGATTATTACGAGCAGTACTTC. The chain employs TRBV6-2 or TRBV6-3 and TRBJ2-5; 8 bases are shared with TRBD1. The DNA end lines up better with TRBJ2-7; the J call may be wrong. The CDR3 totals 15 residues. CDR1 is MNHEY and CDR2 is SVGEGT in the germline V gene.

V usage is TRBV4-2 and J usage is TRBJ1-5, with D hard to call. Germline CDR1 LGHNA, CDR2 YNFKEQ. Trimming removed 0 bases from V and 7 bases from J, with 13 bases in between. The CDR3 has 15 residues. CDR3 amino acids: CASSQDNSIGQPQHF. CDR3 sequence (DNA): TGTGCCAGCAGCCAAGATAACAGTATCGGGCAGCCCCAGCATTTT.

V and J are TRBV28 and TRBJ2-1; the D gene is possibly TRBD1 (5 bases). V lost 4 bases and J 5 bases, leaving 15 bases between the germline ends. The CDR3 loop spans 15 amino acids. Germline CDR1 and CDR2: MDHEN and SYDVKM. The DNA of the CDR3 is TGTGCCAGCAGTTCGGGTCAGGGCTTCGACAATGAGCAGTTCTTC. Its translation: CASSSGQGFDNEQFF.

The chain uses TRBV7-2 and TRBJ1-1, with 8 bases that match TRBD1. Germline lookup yields CDR1 SGHTA and CDR2 FQGNSA. J lost 2 bases, V lost 5 bases, and 7 bases had no gene match. The CDR3 is 15 amino acids. This chain's CDR3 is CASSEGQVINTEAFF. The CDR3 bases are TGTGCCAGCAGCGAGGGACAGGTTATCAACACTGAAGCTTTCTTT.